This TCR beta chain was identified during a study of CD8 T cells in Susac syndrome. The J segment lost 2 bases and the V segment lost 6 bases, leaving 5 bases of the junction unmatched. The length of the CDR3 is 15 residues. Random hexamers served to reverse transcribe about 0.45 to 1 ug RNA. TCRdb re-called the immunoSEQ multiplex PCR reads through MiXCR, storing one row per CDR3 protein. The sample lists roughly 200,000 distinct CDR3 sequences; approximately 94% were seen once. This clonotype was counted a few times. The rearrangement links TRBV12-3 or TRBV12-4 to TRBJ1-5; TRBD1 aligns across 9 bases. The specimen was CD4+ T cells from PBMCs. This TCR was recovered from a human donor in good health. In DNA form, the CDR3 reads TGTGCCAGCAGCCCGGGACAGGGTGGCAATCAGCCCCAGCATTTT. Translation gives CASSPGQGGNQPQHF.